These 9 T cell receptor beta chains originate from one sample sequenced in a study of cytomegalovirus exposure and HLA in healthy donors. The PCR contained 60 Vbeta and 13 Jbeta primers. Sequenced by immunoSEQ multiplex PCR; TCRdb stores in-frame clones only, minus some. The table has about 120,000 clones, around four fifths seen once. Sequences were obtained from PBMCs. These receptors originate from a man aged 60 to 69 in good health and CMV-seropositive.

The chain employs TRBV29-1 and TRBJ2-2; TRBD2 agrees at 9 bases. This CDR3 is 17 amino acids long. CDR1 and CDR2 from the germline V gene are SQVTM and ANQGSEA. V was clipped by 5 bases and J by 7 bases; unmatched bases: 17. The CDR3 region has the DNA TGCAGCGTTATAGAATTTGGCCGTAGCGGGAGAAGCGGGGAGCTGTTTTTT. Protein: CSVIEFGRSGRSGELFF.

V and J are TRBV6-5 and TRBJ2-7; 9 nucleotides align to TRBD1. Unmatched junction bases numbered 9, after V lost 6 bases and J lost 9 bases. CDR1 and CDR2 from the germline V gene are MNHEY and SVGAGI. The CDR3 spans 13 residues. CDR3 protein: CASRLRGQGPQYF. CDR3 bases: TGTGCCAGCAGGTTACGGGGACAGGGCCCGCAGTACTTC.

The chain has TRBV19 and TRBJ2-4; 12 bases line up with TRBD1. V trimming: 5 bases; J trimming: 7 bases; junction bases outside the gene matches: 3. The CDR3 is 14 amino acids. From germline, CDR1 is LNHDA and CDR2 SQIVND (reference sequence). The chain's CDR3 is CASSPGTGGNIQYF. The CDR3 nucleotides are TGTGCCAGTAGTCCGGGGACAGGGGGCAACATTCAGTACTTC.

This clone was counted between two and nine times. The V and J genes are TRBV14 and TRBJ1-3; no firm D call. CDR1 and CDR2 from the germline V gene are SGHDN and FVKESK. CDR3 length: 12 amino acids. The V end lost 4 bases, the J end lost 8 bases, and 9 bases lay between the germline ends. Here the CDR3 reads CASSRRGDTIYF. As DNA, the CDR3 is TGTGCCAGCAGCCGCCGCGGGGACACCATATATTTT.

The V call is TRBV10-3, the J call TRBJ2-3; 11 bases are shared with TRBD2. With 4 bases clipped from V and 3 bases from J, the junction kept 9 bases outside the gene matches. Germline values: CDR1 ENHRY, CDR2 SYGVKD. The CDR3 consists of 17 residues. The CDR3 reads CAISGVVAGGPTDTQYF. The CDR3, as DNA: TGTGCCATCAGTGGGGTTGTAGCGGGGGGGCCGACAGATACGCAGTATTTT.

The chain has TRBV7-9 and TRBJ2-7; TRBD2 aligns across 8 bases. Trimming took 3 bases from V and 6 from J; bases not matched to a gene: 7. From germline, CDR1 is SEHNR and CDR2 FQNEAQ (reference sequence). This CDR3 is 14 amino acids long. CDR3 amino acids: CASSLTGTSGEQYF. DNA of the CDR3: TGTGCCAGCAGCTTGACCGGGACTAGTGGCGAGCAGTACTTC. Full variable domain (missing parts from reference TRBV7-9 and TRBJ2-7): DTGVSQNPRHKITKRGQNVTFRCDPISEHNRLYWYRQTLGQGPEFLTYFQNEAQLEKSRLLSDRFSAERPKGSFSTLEIQRTEQGDSAMYLCASSLTGTSGEQYFGPGTRLTVT.

The chain joins TRBV7-9 to TRBJ2-5; no reliable D call. CDR3 size: 13 residues. Trimming stripped 1 base from V and 4 bases from J, with 7 bases between. CDR1 and CDR2 (germline): SEHNR, FQNEAQ (reference sequence). This chain's CDR3 is CASSLELGETQYF. The CDR3 DNA follows: TGTGCCAGCAGCTTAGAACTTGGAGAGACCCAGTACTTC.

This chain uses TRBV5-1 with TRBJ2-3; 10 nucleotides align to TRBD2. In germline, CDR1 is SGHRS, CDR2 YFSETQ. The CDR3 spans 17 residues. V lost 0 bases to trimming and J lost 2 bases; unmatched junction nucleotides: 6. CDR3 amino acids: CASSLELAGAATDTQYF. DNA of the CDR3: TGCGCCAGCAGCTTGGAGCTAGCGGGGGCTGCCACAGATACGCAGTATTTT.

This rearrangement joins TRBV10-3 to TRBJ2-2; D may be TRBD1 (6 bases). CDR1 and CDR2 from the germline V gene are ENHRY and SYGVKD. The CDR3 contains 16 residues. The V and J ends lost 11 bases and 4 bases respectively, with 23 bases between them. The CDR3 DNA sequence: TGTGCCTCCTCCCCCGGCCAGGGGCGCTCCACCGGGGAGCTGTTTTTT. Its translation is CASSPGQGRSTGELFF.